These 20 T cell receptor beta chains originate from one sample sequenced in a study of shared clonotypes between healthy human individuals. The assay was immunoSEQ multiplex PCR, and TCRdb's table has in-frame clones only and misses some. The data show roughly 590,000 clones, about 95% seen once. Naive CD8 isolation took CD45RO-negative cells positively selected for CCR7 and excluded terminally differentiated effector memory CD45RA+ cells. The specimen sequenced was naive CD8+ T cells sorted from blood. Receptors were obtained from a woman under 40 in good health.

This chain joins TRBV7-2 and TRBJ2-1; possibly TRBD2 for D (5 bases). The CDR3 totals 13 residues. Germline V CDR1 and CDR2: SGHTA, FQGNSA. Trimming took off 1 base at V and 4 bases at J, with 5 bases between the two ends. This chain's CDR3 is CASSLGTYNEQFF. Written as DNA, the CDR3 is TGTGCCAGCAGCTTAGGGACTTACAATGAGCAGTTCTTC.

This clone came up once. The rearrangement joins TRBV13 to TRBJ2-7; D tentatively reads TRBD1 or TRBD2 (6 bases each). Trimming stripped 5 bases from V and 4 bases from J, with 15 bases between. In germline, CDR1 is PRHDT, CDR2 FYEKMQ (reference sequence). There are 14 residues in the CDR3. The CDR3 is CASSVTGTFYEQYF. CDR3 DNA: TGTGCCAGCAGCGTAACAGGGACTTTTTACGAGCAGTACTTC.

The table lists this clone with a count of one. The chain is built from TRBV19 and TRBJ2-7; D is uncertain. The V gene's germline CDR1 is LNHDA and CDR2 SQIVND (reference sequence). The CDR3 has 13 amino acids. The V and J ends lost 3 bases and 2 bases respectively, with 8 bases between them. DNA for the CDR3: TGTGCCAGTAGTATTGGCCCGGCCTACGAGCAGTACTTC. Its protein is CASSIGPAYEQYF.

Regarding this clone: In the same sample, other DNA sequences code for this CDR3. The V call is TRBV6-5, the J call TRBJ2-5, with TRBD2 as a possible D gene (5 bases). V was shortened by 3 bases and J by 4 bases, with 9 bases between the two germline ends. The CDR3 extends over 13 amino acids. Germline loops: CDR1 MNHEY, CDR2 SVGAGI. In DNA, the CDR3 is TGTGCCAGCAGTTATTCCGAGGGAGAGACCCAGTACTTC. Its protein product is CASSYSEGETQYF.

V gene TRBV13 combines with J gene TRBJ1-5, with D possibly being TRBD1 (6 bases). CDR1 and CDR2 (germline): PRHDT, FYEKMQ (reference sequence). V was cut by 2 bases and J by 6 bases, with 14 bases left in between. The CDR3 runs to 15 residues. CDR3 nucleotides: TGTGCCAGCAGCTTATCCGGGGGCGCGGGTCAGCCCCAGCATTTT. Amino acids: CASSLSGGAGQPQHF.

The V call is TRBV27, the J call TRBJ1-1; 9 nucleotides line up with TRBD1. CDR1 MNHEY and CDR2 SMNVEV come from the germline V gene (reference sequence). The CDR3 spans 15 residues. J was trimmed by 5 bases and V by 5 bases; bases with no gene match: 9. The CDR3 region is CASSPDGTGWTEAFF. The CDR3 DNA is TGTGCCAGCAGTCCAGACGGGACAGGGTGGACTGAAGCTTTCTTT.

V is TRBV7-9 and J is TRBJ2-5; TRBD2 matches at 11 bases. With 4 bases clipped from V and 3 bases from J, the junction kept 7 bases outside the gene matches. Germline assignment: CDR1 SEHNR and CDR2 FQNEAQ (reference sequence). This CDR3 contains 16 residues. CDR3 amino acids: CASSSPNSGREETQYF. CDR3 DNA sequence: TGTGCCAGCAGCTCACCTAATAGCGGGAGGGAAGAGACCCAGTACTTC.

V and J are TRBV28 and TRBJ1-1; D unclear. Germline V CDR1 and CDR2: MDHEN, SYDVKM. The CDR3 has 16 residues. Trimming left V 2 bases short and J 3 bases short, with 16 bases between. CDR3 nucleotide sequence: TGTGCCAGCAGTTTACTAGCCCCAACGGAGTACACTGAAGCTTTCTTT. The encoded protein is CASSLLAPTEYTEAFF.

The chain has TRBV7-9 and TRBJ2-1; the match to TRBD2 covers 9 bases. This CDR3 has 14 amino acids. CDR1 SEHNR and CDR2 FQNEAQ come from the germline V gene (reference sequence). With V trimmed by 5 bases and J by 6 bases, 5 bases remained unmatched. The CDR3 here is CASSGGTSRNEQFF. The DNA of the CDR3 is TGTGCCAGCAGCGGAGGGACTAGCCGCAATGAGCAGTTCTTC.

This chain joins TRBV29-1 and TRBJ2-7; perhaps TRBD2 as D (6 bases). CDR3 length: 13 amino acids. The germline V gene has CDR1 SQVTM and CDR2 ANQGSEA. The ends were cut back, 3 bases at V and 6 bases at J, with 15 bases in the middle. The CDR3 region is CSVEGGWGLEQYF. CDR3 nucleotides: TGCAGCGTTGAGGGGGGTTGGGGACTCGAGCAGTACTTC.

The V gene is TRBV6-5, the J gene TRBJ2-7, with D unclear. The CDR3 length is 14 residues. Germline-derived CDR1 and CDR2 are MNHEY and SVGAGI. Trimming left V 2 bases short and J 2 bases short, with 10 bases between. The chain's CDR3 is CASSYGVGTYEQYF. The CDR3 DNA is TGTGCCAGCAGTTACGGTGTTGGTACCTACGAGCAGTACTTC.

This chain joins TRBV28 and TRBJ2-3, with 9 bases that match TRBD2. Germline CDR1 is MDHEN and CDR2 is SYDVKM. After removal of 3 bases from V and 3 bases from J, the junction contained 7 bases not matched to a gene. There are 16 residues in the CDR3. The CDR3 nucleotides read TGTGCCAGCAGTTTGGGGCGGGAGGGGTGGACAGATACGCAGTATTTT. Protein sequence: CASSLGREGWTDTQYF.

V and J are TRBV19 and TRBJ2-2; D gene uncertain. This CDR3 has 12 amino acids. Between the trimmed V and J ends, which lost 7 bases and 3 bases, there was a span of 6 bases. CDR1 LNHDA and CDR2 SQIVND come from the germline V gene (reference sequence). In nucleotides, the CDR3 is TGTGCCAGTAACAGCTACACCGGGGAGCTGTTTTTT. Residues: CASNSYTGELFF.

This sequence joins TRBV18 and TRBJ1-3; no firm D call. The CDR3 has 14 amino acids. V lost 0 bases and J lost 3, with 6 bases in between. Germline V gene sequence: CDR1 KGHSH, CDR2 LQKENI. CDR3 amino acids: CASSPPWGGNTIYF. The CDR3 DNA sequence: TGTGCCAGCTCACCACCGTGGGGTGGAAACACCATATATTTT.

In DNA, the CDR3 is TGTGCCACCAGCCGCGCGATCAACGCCTACGAGCAGTACTTC. Its protein is CATSRAINAYEQYF. The V and J genes are TRBV15 and TRBJ2-7; D is ambiguous. Germline V gene sequence: CDR1 LNHNV, CDR2 YYDKDF (reference sequence). The CDR3 has 14 residues. Trimming left V 5 bases short and J 2 bases short, with 13 bases between.

The genes are TRBV7-9 and TRBJ1-1; D remains unclear. Germline-derived CDR1 and CDR2 are SEHNR and FQNEAQ (reference sequence). The CDR3 sequence is 17 residues long. V lost 5 bases to trimming and J lost 2 bases, with 21 bases between them. The CDR3 DNA reads TGTGCCAGCAGCCCGTTCGACTTAACGGGAGAAAACACTGAAGCTTTCTTT. It translates to CASSPFDLTGENTEAFF.

The chain employs TRBV2 and TRBJ2-2; D not resolved. The CDR3 runs 16 residues. Trimming shortened V by 0 bases and J by 0 bases, and 8 bases separated the two germline ends. Germline CDR1 SNHLY, CDR2 FYNNEI. This CDR3 reads CASSEAWRANTGELFF. In nucleotides, the CDR3 is TGTGCCAGCAGTGAAGCCTGGCGCGCGAACACCGGGGAGCTGTTTTTT.

The chain is built from TRBV6-5 and TRBJ2-7; 7 bases are shared with TRBD2. Trimming removed 4 bases from V and 3 bases from J; junction bases left unmatched: 3. Germline V gives CDR1 MNHEY, CDR2 SVGAGI. The CDR3 runs to 13 residues. The chain's CDR3 is CASSFGGSYEQYF. The DNA for the CDR3 is TGTGCCAGCAGTTTTGGCGGGAGCTACGAGCAGTACTTC.

On this clone itself: The same CDR3 arises from other DNA sequences in this sample as well. The chain employs TRBV29-1 and TRBJ1-1; D uncertain. Trimming removed 3 bases from V and 1 base from J, with 6 bases in between. The CDR3 extends over 12 amino acids. Looked up from germline, CDR1 is SQVTM and CDR2 is ANQGSEA. CDR3 protein: CSVERGNTEAFF. CDR3 DNA sequence: TGCAGCGTTGAGCGGGGGAACACTGAAGCTTTCTTT.

As regards this clone: At the DNA level, this CDR3 is encoded by other sequences in the same sample as well. The J gene is TRBJ2-7, the V gene TRBV27; 9 nucleotides agree with TRBD2. Germline CDR1 MNHEY, CDR2 SMNVEV (reference sequence). This CDR3 contains 14 residues. J was trimmed by 2 bases and V by 2 bases; bases with no gene match: 1. CDR3 bases: TGTGCCAGCAGTTTAGCGGGAGGGACCTACGAGCAGTACTTC. Encoded protein: CASSLAGGTYEQYF.